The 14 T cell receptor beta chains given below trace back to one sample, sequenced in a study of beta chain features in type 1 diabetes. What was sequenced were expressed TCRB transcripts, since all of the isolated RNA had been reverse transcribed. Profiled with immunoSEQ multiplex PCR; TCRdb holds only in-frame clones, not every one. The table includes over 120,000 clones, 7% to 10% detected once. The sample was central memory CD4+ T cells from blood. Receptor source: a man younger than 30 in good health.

CDR3 nucleotides: TGTGCCAGCAGCCTGGGACAGGGCTCCTACAATGAGCAGTTCTTC. Its protein product is CASSLGQGSYNEQFF. The genes are TRBV7-2 and TRBJ2-1; 9 positions match TRBD1. V trimming: 5 bases; J trimming: 0 bases; junction bases outside the gene matches: 2. Germline lookup yields CDR1 SGHTA and CDR2 FQGNSA. The CDR3 contains 15 residues.

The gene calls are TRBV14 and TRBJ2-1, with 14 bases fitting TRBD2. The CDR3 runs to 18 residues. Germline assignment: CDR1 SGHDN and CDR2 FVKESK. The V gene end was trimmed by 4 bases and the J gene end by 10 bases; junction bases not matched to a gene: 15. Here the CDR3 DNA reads TGTGCCAGCAGCCCGGGACTAGCGGGGGCCCAGCTCGATCGAGAGCAGTTCTTC. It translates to CASSPGLAGAQLDREQFF.

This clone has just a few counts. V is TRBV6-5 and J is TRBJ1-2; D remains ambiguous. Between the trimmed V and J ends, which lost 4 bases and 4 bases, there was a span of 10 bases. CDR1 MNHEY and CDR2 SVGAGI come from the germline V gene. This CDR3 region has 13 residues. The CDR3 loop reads CASSSNSVYGYTF. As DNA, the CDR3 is TGTGCCAGCAGTTCCAACAGTGTCTATGGCTACACCTTC.

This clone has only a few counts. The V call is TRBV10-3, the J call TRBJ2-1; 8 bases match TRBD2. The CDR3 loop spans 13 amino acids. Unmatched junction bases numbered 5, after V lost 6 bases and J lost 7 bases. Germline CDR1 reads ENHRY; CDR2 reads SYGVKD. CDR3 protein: CAISGGAWNEQFF. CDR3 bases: TGTGCCATCAGCGGGGGGGCCTGGAATGAGCAGTTCTTC.

This chain's CDR3 is CSASSWGGLTEAFF. CDR3 nucleotide sequence: TGCAGCGCGTCCTCCTGGGGGGGACTCACTGAAGCTTTCTTT. This chain uses TRBV29-1 with TRBJ1-1, with a tentative D call TRBD1 (5 bases). CDR3 size: 14 residues. Germline CDR1 and CDR2: SQVTM and ANQGSEA. V lost 7 bases, J lost 4 bases, and 19 bases lay in between.

The CDR3 region has the DNA TGTGCCAGCAATCGACAGGGGTCCCGCGAGCAGTACTTC. It encodes CASNRQGSREQYF. V and J are TRBV7-2 and TRBJ2-7, with TRBD1 matching 8 bases. The germline gives CDR1 SGHTA, CDR2 FQGNSA. The CDR3 sequence is 13 residues long. After removal of 7 bases from V and 6 bases from J, the junction contained 8 bases not matched to a gene.

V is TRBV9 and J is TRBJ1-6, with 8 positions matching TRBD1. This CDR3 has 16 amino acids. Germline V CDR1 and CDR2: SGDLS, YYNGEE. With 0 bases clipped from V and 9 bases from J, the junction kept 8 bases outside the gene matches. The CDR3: CASSVEAVTGASPLHF. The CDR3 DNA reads TGTGCCAGCAGCGTAGAGGCCGTGACAGGGGCTTCACCCCTCCACTTT.

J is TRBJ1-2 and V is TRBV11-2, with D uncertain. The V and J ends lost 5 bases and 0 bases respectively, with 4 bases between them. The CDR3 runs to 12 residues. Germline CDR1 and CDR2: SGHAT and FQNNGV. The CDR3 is CASSRTNYGYTF. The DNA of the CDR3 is TGTGCCAGCAGCCGTACTAACTATGGCTACACCTTC. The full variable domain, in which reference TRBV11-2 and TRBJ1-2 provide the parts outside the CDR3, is EAGVAQSPRYKIIEKRQSVAFWCNPISGHATLYWYQQILGQGPKLLIQFQNNGVVDDSQLPKDRFSAERLKGVDSTLKIQPAKLEDSAVYLCASSRTNYGYTFGSGTRLTVV.

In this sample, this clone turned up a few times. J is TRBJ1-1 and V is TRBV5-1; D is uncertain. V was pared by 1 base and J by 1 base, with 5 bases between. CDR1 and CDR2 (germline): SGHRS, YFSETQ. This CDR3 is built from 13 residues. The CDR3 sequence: CASSLTENTEAFF. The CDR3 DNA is TGCGCCAGCAGCTTGACAGAGAACACTGAAGCTTTCTTT.

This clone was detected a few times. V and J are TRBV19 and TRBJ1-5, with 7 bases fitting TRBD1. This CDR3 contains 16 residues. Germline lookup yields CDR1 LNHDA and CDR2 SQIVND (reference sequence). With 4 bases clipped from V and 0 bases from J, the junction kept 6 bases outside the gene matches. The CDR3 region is CASSKSQGYSNQPQHF. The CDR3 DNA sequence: TGTGCCAGTAGTAAGTCACAGGGGTATAGCAATCAGCCCCAGCATTTT.

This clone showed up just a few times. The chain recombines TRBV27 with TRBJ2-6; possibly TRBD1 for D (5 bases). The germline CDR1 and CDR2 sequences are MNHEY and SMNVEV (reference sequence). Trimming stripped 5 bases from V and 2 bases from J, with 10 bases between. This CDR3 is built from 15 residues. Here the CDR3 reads CASSRPGTGANVLTF. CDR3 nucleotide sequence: TGTGCCAGCAGTCGCCCAGGGACTGGGGCCAACGTCCTGACTTTC.

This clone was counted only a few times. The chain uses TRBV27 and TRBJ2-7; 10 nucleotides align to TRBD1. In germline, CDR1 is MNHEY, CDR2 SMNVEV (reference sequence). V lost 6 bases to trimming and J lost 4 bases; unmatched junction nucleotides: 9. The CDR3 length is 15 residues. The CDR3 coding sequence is TGTGCCAGCAGGGGATTGGGGACAGGGGCATACGAGCAGTACTTC. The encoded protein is CASRGLGTGAYEQYF.

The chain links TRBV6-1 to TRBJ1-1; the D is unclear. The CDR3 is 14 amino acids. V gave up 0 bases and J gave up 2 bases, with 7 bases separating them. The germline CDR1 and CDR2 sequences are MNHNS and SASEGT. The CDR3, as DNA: TGTGCCAGCAGTGAAGCGCTACGTAACACTGAAGCTTTCTTT. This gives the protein CASSEALRNTEAFF.

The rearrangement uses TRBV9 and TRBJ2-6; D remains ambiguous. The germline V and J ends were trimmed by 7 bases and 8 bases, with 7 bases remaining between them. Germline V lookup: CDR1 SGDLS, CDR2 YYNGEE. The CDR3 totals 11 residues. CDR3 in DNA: TGTGCCAGCGGGCTGTCCAACGTCCTGACTTTC. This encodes CASGLSNVLTF.